The 25 T cell receptor beta chains in this list originate from one sample, sequenced in a study of control samples from healthy donors and cancer patients. Libraries were prepared by immunoSEQ multiplex PCR; TCRdb keeps only in-frame clonotypes and omits some of them. The repertoire holds some 150,000 clones, with just under 95% as singletons. The sample consisted of PBMCs. The receptor source for this set is a man between 60 and 70 years old with colorectal cancer.

The chain uses TRBV18 and TRBJ2-5, with D hard to call. This CDR3 comprises 12 residues. Per germline, CDR1 KGHSH and CDR2 LQKENI. The V end was cut by 4 bases, the J end by 1 base, with 4 bases between. This CDR3 is CASSLSQETQYF. As DNA, the CDR3 is TGTGCCAGCTCACTATCCCAAGAGACCCAGTACTTC. The full variable domain, in which reference TRBV18 and TRBJ2-5 provide the parts outside the CDR3, is NAGVMQNPRHLVRRRGQEARLRCSPMKGHSHVYWYRQLPEEGLKFMVYLQKENIIDESGMPKERFSAEFPKEGPSILRIQQVVRGDSAAYFCASSLSQETQYFGPGTRLLVL.

The gene calls are TRBV12-3 or TRBV12-4 and TRBJ1-1; a weak D match, TRBD1 (5 bases). The CDR3 contains 11 residues. The germline V and J ends were trimmed by 10 bases and 8 bases, with 14 bases remaining between them. CDR3 DNA: TGTGCCACCAGGACATCCGGCGAAGCTTTCTTT. This gives the protein CATRTSGEAFF.

This chain uses TRBV30 with TRBJ2-3, with a weak D call TRBD2 (5 bases). V dropped 7 bases and J dropped 1 base, with 12 bases sitting between them. The germline gives CDR1 GTSNPN, CDR2 SVGIG (reference sequence). The CDR3 loop spans 13 amino acids. Here the CDR3 DNA reads TGTGCCTTTCGACTGCGGGGCACAGATACGCAGTATTTT. Protein sequence: CAFRLRGTDTQYF. The variable domain in full, with the rest retrieved from reference TRBV30 and TRBJ2-3, is SQTIHQWPATLVQPVGSPLSLECTVEGTSNPNLYWYRQAAGRGLQLLFYSVGIGQISSEVPQNLSASRPQDRQFILSSKKLLLSDSGFYLCAFRLRGTDTQYFGPGTRLTVL.

J is TRBJ1-2 and V is TRBV3-1 (or the pseudogene TRBV3-2), with D hard to call. Germline CDR1 and CDR2: LGHDT and YNNKEL (reference sequence). The V gene lost 1 base and the J gene lost 4 bases, with 13 bases spanning the gap. This CDR3 is built from 15 residues. DNA for the CDR3: TGTGCCAGCAGCCAAGCTGGTCAGCAACCCTATGGCTACACCTTC. Protein: CASSQAGQQPYGYTF.

This clone appeared once. The chain employs TRBV5-5 and TRBJ2-7; D may be TRBD1 (5 bases). Germline values: CDR1 SGHKS, CDR2 YYEKEE (reference sequence). This CDR3 is built from 14 residues. V lost 1 base, J lost 2 bases, and 10 bases lay in between. In nucleotides, the CDR3 is TGTGCCAGCAGCTTGACGACAGCAGCCTACGAGCAGTACTTC. It encodes CASSLTTAAYEQYF.

This clone was counted a single time. The V call is TRBV4-3, the J call TRBJ1-5, with TRBD1 as a possible D gene (5 bases). V was shortened by 0 bases and J by 6 bases, with 12 bases between the two germline ends. Looked up from germline, CDR1 is LGHNA and CDR2 is YSLEER. The CDR3 has 15 residues. The CDR3 reads CASSQDWGGGQPQHF. In nucleotides, the CDR3 is TGCGCCAGCAGCCAAGATTGGGGCGGGGGTCAGCCCCAGCATTTT.

Of note for this clone: The same CDR3 arises from other DNA sequences in this sample as well. V and J are TRBV5-1 and TRBJ2-2, with D unclear. CDR3 length: 13 residues. Trimming pared 2 bases from V and 0 bases from J, leaving 2 bases between. Looked up from germline, CDR1 is SGHRS and CDR2 is YFSETQ. The CDR3 sequence: CASSFPNTGELFF. The CDR3 DNA sequence: TGCGCCAGCAGCTTCCCGAACACCGGGGAGCTGTTTTTT.

Here the CDR3 reads CASSSGTANGEQYF. CDR3 coding DNA: TGTGCCAGCAGCTCAGGGACGGCTAACGGCGAGCAGTACTTC. The chain is built from TRBV11-2 and TRBJ2-7; the D gene could be TRBD1 or TRBD2 (5 bases each). Germline assignment: CDR1 SGHAT and CDR2 FQNNGV. The CDR3 loop spans 14 amino acids. V lost 4 bases, J lost 6 bases, and 16 bases lay in between.

This clone has only one observation. The chain combines TRBV19 with TRBJ1-4; D possibly corresponds to TRBD1 (5 bases). V was cut by 7 bases and J by 7 bases, with 19 bases left in between. The germline CDR1 and CDR2 sequences are LNHDA and SQIVND (reference sequence). The CDR3 covers 15 residues. CDR3 bases: TGTGCCAGTAATCTCGCCGGGACCTATTCTGAAAAACTGTTTTTT. This sequence encodes CASNLAGTYSEKLFF.

The rearrangement links TRBV30 to TRBJ2-2, with a tentative D call TRBD1 (6 bases). Looked up from germline, CDR1 is GTSNPN and CDR2 is SVGIG (reference sequence). This CDR3 is 13 amino acids long. The V gene lost 2 bases and the J gene lost 7 bases, with 11 bases spanning the gap. CDR3 sequence: CAWSWGPGGELFF. CDR3 bases: TGTGCCTGGAGTTGGGGGCCTGGCGGGGAGCTGTTTTTT.

The gene calls are TRBV12-3 or TRBV12-4 and TRBJ1-6, with D unclear. The CDR3 totals 13 residues. Trimming stripped 2 bases from V and 14 bases from J, with 13 bases between. The CDR3 DNA sequence: TGTGCCAGCAGTTTAACACCTCCCCAATCCCTCCACTTT. As protein: CASSLTPPQSLHF.

The chain carries TRBV13 and TRBJ2-3; a weak D match, TRBD1 (6 bases). With 2 bases removed from V and 0 bases from J, the gap between germline ends came to 12 bases. Germline V lookup: CDR1 PRHDT, CDR2 FYEKMQ (reference sequence). This CDR3 has 16 residues. The DNA for the CDR3 is TGTGCCAGCAGCTTAAGGGGGATTCCTAGCACAGATACGCAGTATTTT. Its translation is CASSLRGIPSTDTQYF.

The chain links TRBV27 to TRBJ1-6, with D maybe TRBD1 (5 bases). The CDR3 totals 16 residues. V was trimmed by 3 bases and J by 7 bases, leaving 16 bases between them. CDR1 and CDR2 (germline): MNHEY, SMNVEV (reference sequence). The CDR3, as DNA: TGTGCCAGCAGTTTGTCGGGGCAGGGCGTAAATTCACCCCTCCACTTT. This gives the protein CASSLSGQGVNSPLHF.

This clone is a singleton in its sample. This chain joins TRBV3-1 (or the pseudogene TRBV3-2) and TRBJ1-2; D remains unclear. CDR1 and CDR2 (germline): LGHDT, YNNKEL (reference sequence). Trimming took 0 bases from V and 7 from J, leaving 12 bases between them. The CDR3 spans 14 residues. CDR3 sequence (DNA): TGTGCCAGCAGCCAAGATGACATACGGGTTGGCTACACCTTC. It is translated as CASSQDDIRVGYTF.

This clone appeared once. At one boundary the junction diverges from the germline segment, which might be a read error. This rearrangement joins TRBV19 to TRBJ2-3, with a weak D call TRBD2 (6 bases). The CDR3 totals 16 residues. Looked up from germline, CDR1 is LNHDA and CDR2 is SQIVND (reference sequence). The CDR3 region is CASSIGDSWAGDTQYF. For the CDR3, the DNA is TGTGCCAGTAGCATAGGGGACTCTTGGGCAGGTGATACGCAGTATTTT.

J is TRBJ2-4 and V is TRBV3-1 (or the pseudogene TRBV3-2), with TRBD2 identical over 9 bases. The V gene end was trimmed by 0 bases and the J gene end by 3 bases; junction bases not matched to a gene: 6. The CDR3 consists of 17 residues. Germline CDR1 and CDR2: LGHDT and YNNKEL (reference sequence). CDR3 bases: TGTGCCAGCAGCCAAGATCCCTGGCGGGGGGGCAAAAACATTCAGTACTTC. Amino acids: CASSQDPWRGGKNIQYF.

The chain carries TRBV25-1 and TRBJ2-7; either TRBD1 or TRBD2 may fit D (5 bases each). Looked up from germline, CDR1 is MGHDK and CDR2 is SYGVNS. Trimming took off 6 bases at V and 4 bases at J, with 16 bases between the two ends. CDR3 size: 14 residues. The chain's CDR3 is CASSAAGTQYEQYF. In nucleotides, the CDR3 is TGTGCCAGCAGCGCCGCCGGGACGCAGTACGAGCAGTACTTC.

CDR3 bases: TGCGCCAGCTCCTCGGACAGCGGGGGAGGTGATACGCAGTATTTT. It translates to CASSSDSGGGDTQYF. The chain employs TRBV5-1 and TRBJ2-3; TRBD2 matches at 8 bases. V trimming: 7 bases; J trimming: 6 bases; junction bases outside the gene matches: 13. The germline V gene has CDR1 SGHRS and CDR2 YFSETQ. The CDR3 consists of 15 residues. Using reference TRBV5-1 and TRBJ2-3 for the parts outside the CDR3, the full variable domain is KAGVTQTPRYLIKTRGQQVTLSCSPISGHRSVSWYQQTPGQGLQFLFEYFSETQRNKGNFPGRFSGRQFSNSRSEMNVSTLELGDSALYLCASSSDSGGGDTQYFGPGTRLTVL.

The CDR3 reads CASSLAGTSGNTQYF. The CDR3 region has the DNA TGCGCCAGCAGCTTGGCCGGGACTAGCGGGAATACGCAGTATTTT. This chain links TRBV5-1 with TRBJ2-3; 13 bases agree with TRBD2. Germline values: CDR1 SGHRS, CDR2 YFSETQ. The length of the CDR3 is 15 residues. Trimming took 0 bases from V and 7 from J; bases not matched to a gene: 2. Full variable domain (rest looked up from reference TRBV5-1 and TRBJ2-3): KAGVTQTPRYLIKTRGQQVTLSCSPISGHRSVSWYQQTPGQGLQFLFEYFSETQRNKGNFPGRFSGRQFSNSRSEMNVSTLELGDSALYLCASSLAGTSGNTQYFGPGTRLTVL.

The chain combines TRBV6-5 with TRBJ1-5; no definite D call. This CDR3 contains 14 residues. V lost 6 bases, J lost 5 bases, and 14 bases lay in between. Germline CDR1 reads MNHEY; CDR2 reads SVGAGI. In DNA form, the CDR3 reads TGTGCCAGCAGCCCCCCCCCAGGACATCAGCCCCAGCATTTT. Protein sequence: CASSPPPGHQPQHF.

V usage is TRBV4-3 and J usage is TRBJ1-2, with 8 bases fitting TRBD1. This CDR3 contains 15 residues. Germline CDR1 and CDR2: LGHNA and YSLEER. V shed 3 bases and J 4 bases; nucleotides not matched to a gene: 7. In nucleotides, the CDR3 is TGCGCCAGCAGCCAGCTACTCAGGGGGCCCTATGGCTACACCTTC. Residues: CASSQLLRGPYGYTF.

The table lists this clone with a few counts. This rearrangement joins TRBV5-4 to TRBJ2-2; no definite D call. The germline CDR1 and CDR2 sequences are SGHNT and YYREEE (reference sequence). Deletions cut 2 bases from V and 6 bases from J, with 8 bases between. This CDR3 region has 13 residues. The CDR3 loop is CASSFMQSGELFF. The CDR3 DNA reads as TGTGCCAGCAGCTTTATGCAATCCGGGGAGCTGTTTTTT. Full variable domain (remainder filled in from reference TRBV5-4 and TRBJ2-2): ETGVTQSPTHLIKTRGQQVTLRCSSQSGHNTVSWYQQALGQGPQFIFQYYREEENGRGNFPPRFSGLQFPNYSSELNVNALELDDSALYLCASSFMQSGELFFGEGSRLTVL.

The chain's CDR3 is CASSEFRQENQPQHF. The CDR3 DNA is TGTGCCAGCAGTGAGTTCAGACAGGAGAATCAGCCCCAGCATTTT. V is TRBV6-1 and J is TRBJ1-5; D possibly corresponds to TRBD1 (6 bases). The CDR3 runs 15 residues. V lost 3 bases to trimming and J lost 4 bases, with 13 bases between them. Germline-derived CDR1 and CDR2 are MNHNS and SASEGT.

The chain recombines TRBV5-4 with TRBJ1-2; no clear D. CDR1 SGHNT and CDR2 YYREEE come from the germline V gene (reference sequence). The CDR3 is 15 residues long. Trimming shortened V by 0 bases and J by 4 bases, and 13 bases separated the two germline ends. DNA of the CDR3: TGTGCCAGCAGCTTGGAGCCGGGTAGGAGCTATGGCTACACCTTC. Protein: CASSLEPGRSYGYTF. Together with reference TRBV5-4 and TRBJ1-2, the CDR3 gives the full variable domain: ETGVTQSPTHLIKTRGQQVTLRCSSQSGHNTVSWYQQALGQGPQFIFQYYREEENGRGNFPPRFSGLQFPNYSSELNVNALELDDSALYLCASSLEPGRSYGYTFGSGTRLTVV.

This clone was counted between two and nine times. The CDR3 region is CASLPDSLDSNQPQHF. The CDR3 nucleotides read TGTGCCAGCCTCCCGGACAGCCTTGATAGCAATCAGCCCCAGCATTTT. The V gene is TRBV21-1, the J gene TRBJ1-5; the DNA was not compared with TRBD1, the D call given in the table. TRBV21-1 counts as a pseudogene. CDR3 length equals 16 residues.